This T cell receptor (beta chain) was obtained from a study of PD-1 blockade in classical Hodgkin lymphoma. Regarding this clone: At one end the junction does not follow the germline gene, possibly because of a read error.

This CDR3 region has 15 residues. Germline V gene data show CDR1 as SSHAT and CDR2 as FNYEAQ (reference sequence). Brentuximab vedotin exposure varied among the patients, all of whom had relapsed after autologous stem cell transplantation. Produced via immunoSEQ multiplex PCR; TCRdb's table is partial and in-frame only. The sample records tens of thousands of clones, around 87% being singletons. The V and J genes are TRBV7-7 and TRBJ1-4, with D perhaps matching TRBD1 (5 bases). Sequences were derived from peripheral blood mononuclear cells (PBMCs), sampled at baseline. The source is a human donor with classical Hodgkin lymphoma. CDR3 sequence: CASSPGGLHNEKLFF. As DNA, the CDR3 is TGTGCTAGCAGCCCGGGGGGACTCCATAATGAAAAACTGTTTTTT. The complete variable domain, with remaining parts taken from reference TRBV7-7 and TRBJ1-4, reads GAGVSQSPRYKVTKRGQDVTLRCDPISSHATLYWYQQALGQGPEFLTYFNYEAQPDKSGLPSDRFSAERPEGSISTLTIQRTEQRDSAMYRCASSPGGLHNEKLFFGSGTQLSVL.